Listed below are T cell receptor beta chains from one sample, sequenced in a study of cytomegalovirus exposure and HLA in healthy donors. Clones were read by immunoSEQ multiplex PCR, and TCRdb kept only the in-frame ones, dropping some. Of roughly 78,000 clones listed, around 58% are singletons. Sequenced sample: PBMCs. The origin of the receptors is a man in his thirties or forties in good health and CMV-seropositive. Both conserved end residues are part of each CDR3. Fields, in order: V gene, J gene, D gene, clone size, CDR3 protein, CDR3 DNA. D genes are given only for firm matches. Expanded clones are given a class, and other clones once, few, many or no size at all.

TRBV6-6	TRBJ1-2	TRBD1	-	CASSATGGGNYGYTF	TGTGCCAGCAGTGCGACAGGGGGCGGTAACTATGGCTACACCTTC
TRBV10-3	TRBJ1-5	TRBD1	-	CAISESGQGNQPQHF	TGTGCCATCAGTGAGTCGGGACAGGGGAATCAGCCCCAGCATTTT
TRBV5-1	TRBJ2-2	-	-	CASSSQGSIKSGELFF	TGCGCCAGCAGCTCCCAGGGGTCCATAAAGTCAGGGGAGCTGTTTTTT
TRBV5-4	TRBJ1-6	TRBD1	-	CASSRDRDNSPLHF	TGTGCCAGCAGCAGGGACAGGGACAATTCACCCCTCCACTTT
TRBV9	TRBJ2-7	TRBD2	-	CASSAGLAGVYEQYF	TGTGCCAGCAGCGCGGGACTAGCGGGAGTCTACGAGCAGTACTTC
TRBV19	TRBJ2-4	TRBD1	few	CASRVPPEQGEPAKNIQYF	TGTGCCAGTAGAGTGCCTCCGGAGCAGGGGGAACCAGCCAAAAACATTCAGTACTTC
TRBV7-9	TRBJ1-6	-	-	CASSLGGLGSPLHF	TGTGCCAGCAGCCTAGGGGGGCTTGGTTCACCCCTCCACTTT
TRBV13	TRBJ2-7	TRBD2	-	CASSLGLAETYEQYF	TGTGCCAGCAGCCTCGGACTAGCGGAGACCTACGAGCAGTACTTC
TRBV9	TRBJ2-5	TRBD2	few	CASSTQAGGPLETQYF	TGTGCCAGCAGCACCCAAGCGGGAGGGCCTTTGGAGACCCAGTACTTC
TRBV5-1	TRBJ1-5	-	-	CASSLGEINQPQHF	TGCGCCAGCAGCTTGGGTGAGATCAATCAGCCCCAGCATTTT
TRBV11-2	TRBJ2-6	TRBD1	-	CASSPLGTGTGGANVLTF	TGTGCCAGCAGCCCCTTGGGGACAGGGACTGGTGGGGCCAACGTCCTGACTTTC
TRBV27	TRBJ2-7	TRBD2	-	CASRGLAGGPYEQYF	TGTGCCAGCAGGGGTCTAGCGGGGGGGCCCTACGAGCAGTACTTC
TRBV30	TRBJ2-3	-	few	CAWTPRDTQYF	TGTGCCTGGACCCCTAGGGATACGCAGTATTTT
TRBV7-6	TRBJ2-1	TRBD2	once	CASSLAVSGGRYEQFF	TGTGCCAGCAGCTTAGCCGTTAGCGGGGGACGGTATGAGCAGTTCTTC
TRBV28	TRBJ2-7	TRBD2	-	CATSTSGLTYEQYF	TGTGCCACGTCGACTAGCGGGTTAACCTACGAGCAGTACTTC
TRBV6-1	TRBJ2-2	-	-	CASRTEIGTGELFF	TGTGCCAGCAGGACTGAAATTGGGACCGGGGAGCTGTTTTTT
TRBV29-1	TRBJ2-3	TRBD1	few	CSVEGQGAADTQYF	TGCAGCGTTGAAGGGCAGGGGGCAGCAGATACGCAGTATTTT
TRBV5-4	TRBJ2-5	TRBD2	-	CASSLGSGGYETQYF	TGTGCCAGCAGCTTGGGTAGCGGGGGTTATGAGACCCAGTACTTC
TRBV27	TRBJ2-7	TRBD1	-	CASSSILGAGGYEQYF	TGTGCCAGCAGTTCTATCTTAGGGGCAGGGGGTTACGAGCAGTACTTC
TRBV28	TRBJ2-7	-	-	CASSLPERGEQYF	TGTGCCAGCAGTTTACCTGAAAGAGGCGAGCAGTACTTC
TRBV4-2	TRBJ1-1	TRBD1	few	CASSQAGQATEAFF	TGTGCCAGCAGCCAAGCGGGACAGGCGACTGAAGCTTTCTTT
TRBV29-1	TRBJ2-1	TRBD2	-	CSVEGGTSSYNEQFF	TGCAGCGTTGAGGGGGGGACTAGCTCCTACAATGAGCAGTTCTTC
TRBV28	TRBJ1-6	TRBD1	few	CASSPPGQGFSPLHF	TGTGCCAGCAGTCCACCGGGACAGGGGTTTTCACCCCTCCACTTT
TRBV7-9	TRBJ2-7	TRBD1	-	CASSGGQGSYEQYF	TGTGCCAGCAGCGGGGGACAGGGAAGTTACGAGCAGTACTTC
TRBV19	TRBJ2-1	TRBD2	few	CASSNGLAVYNEQFF	TGTGCCAGTAGCAACGGACTAGCTGTCTACAATGAGCAGTTCTTC
TRBV29-1	TRBJ2-1	TRBD2	-	CSVLGHSSGSSGGDNEQFF	TGCAGCGTGCTGGGTCACTCTAGCGGGAGTTCTGGTGGGGACAATGAGCAGTTCTTC
TRBV2	TRBJ1-1	TRBD1	-	CASSLTGTDIGAFF	TGTGCCAGCAGCCTGACCGGGACAGACATTGGGGCTTTCTTT
TRBV27	TRBJ2-1	TRBD2	-	CASSRGLAGYNEQFF	TGTGCCAGCAGTAGGGGACTAGCGGGATACAATGAGCAGTTCTTC
TRBV11-2	TRBJ2-3	-	few	CASSLRRGLTDTQYF	TGTGCCAGCAGCTTACGGCGGGGACTCACAGATACGCAGTATTTT
TRBV27	TRBJ2-3	-	-	CASSFASNTDTQYF	TGTGCCAGCAGTTTTGCGTCAAACACAGATACGCAGTATTTT
TRBV19	TRBJ1-5	TRBD1	few	CASSVDRIGGQPQHF	TGTGCCAGTAGTGTGGACAGGATAGGGGGTCAGCCCCAGCATTTT
TRBV5-1	TRBJ2-1	-	-	CASSLATGNSYNEQFF	TGCGCCAGCAGCTTGGCGACGGGTAACTCCTACAATGAGCAGTTCTTC
TRBV10-1	TRBJ2-3	-	-	CASSDVSASDTQYF	TGCGCCAGCAGTGACGTTAGCGCATCAGATACGCAGTATTTT
TRBV25-1	TRBJ1-3	-	once	CASSAFDSYSGNTIYF	TGTGCCAGCAGTGCCTTTGACAGTTACTCTGGAAACACCATATATTTT
TRBV4-1	TRBJ2-7	TRBD2	-	CASSQELRGDAYEQYF	TGCGCCAGCAGCCAAGAATTGCGGGGGGACGCCTACGAGCAGTACTTC
TRBV7-3	TRBJ2-4	TRBD1	-	CASSSGQGQNIQYF	TGTGCCAGCAGCTCGGGACAGGGACAAAACATTCAGTACTTC
TRBV18	TRBJ2-3	TRBD1	-	CASSSNRGRTDTQYF	TGTGCCAGCTCATCCAACAGGGGCCGGACAGATACGCAGTATTTT
TRBV7-2	TRBJ2-1	-	-	CASGAYNEQFF	TGTGCCAGCGGGGCGTACAATGAGCAGTTCTTC
TRBV4-2	TRBJ2-7	TRBD1	-	CASSQVNVGQGEDEQYF	TGTGCCAGCAGCCAAGTTAATGTTGGACAGGGGGAGGACGAGCAGTACTTC
TRBV7-8	TRBJ2-7	-	-	CASSERAVYEQYF	TGTGCCAGCAGCGAGAGGGCAGTTTACGAGCAGTACTTC
TRBV6-6	TRBJ1-2	TRBD1	-	CASSPDRGGSDYGYTF	TGTGCCAGCAGCCCGGACAGGGGGGGTAGCGACTATGGCTACACCTTC
TRBV5-6	TRBJ2-3	TRBD2	-	CASSLGVAGVENTQYF	TGTGCCAGCAGCTTGGGAGTAGCGGGAGTTGAGAATACGCAGTATTTT
TRBV2	TRBJ1-1	-	-	CASSEYGDTEAFF	TGTGCCAGCAGTGAATACGGGGACACTGAAGCTTTCTTT
TRBV23-1	TRBJ2-1	-	-	CASSAPGYNEQFF	TGCGCCAGCAGTGCCCCGGGATACAATGAGCAGTTCTTC
TRBV30	TRBJ2-7	TRBD1	-	CAWSRGQGSYEQYF	TGTGCCTGGAGTAGGGGACAGGGTTCCTACGAGCAGTACTTC
TRBV2	TRBJ1-1	-	-	CASSGQRGTEAFF	TGTGCCAGTAGTGGACAACGGGGGACTGAAGCTTTCTTT
TRBV7-8	TRBJ1-2	TRBD1	-	CASSRPGQGYRGYTF	TGTGCCAGCAGCAGGCCGGGACAGGGGTACCGTGGCTACACCTTC
TRBV28	TRBJ2-5	TRBD2	-	CASSSGLAGGETQYF	TGTGCCAGCAGTTCCGGACTAGCGGGAGGAGAGACCCAGTACTTC
TRBV18	TRBJ2-3	-	-	CASSPGLSTDTQYF	TGTGCCAGCTCACCCGGTCTTAGCACAGATACGCAGTATTTT
TRBV20-1	TRBJ2-3	-	-	CSVGSSDTQYF	TGCAGCGTCGGGAGTTCAGATACGCAGTATTTT
TRBV7-9	TRBJ2-5	-	-	CASRGGAQETQYF	TGTGCCAGCAGGGGAGGTGCTCAAGAGACCCAGTACTTC
TRBV6-6	TRBJ2-2	-	-	CASSYSSSNTGELFF	TGTGCCAGCAGTTACTCTTCCTCTAACACCGGGGAGCTGTTTTTT
TRBV4-1	TRBJ1-1	-	-	CASSQDNPGWAFF	TGCGCCAGCAGCCAAGATAACCCAGGGTGGGCTTTCTTT
TRBV19	TRBJ1-2	-	-	CASSTTSDSLYGYTF	TGTGCCAGTAGTACCACCTCCGACAGCTTATATGGCTACACCTTC
TRBV6-5	TRBJ1-6	-	few	CATREYNSPLHF	TGTGCCACCCGGGAGTATAATTCACCCCTCCACTTT
TRBV5-4	TRBJ2-5	-	few	CASSLDGGETQYF	TGTGCCAGCAGCTTGGACGGGGGAGAGACCCAGTACTTC